A selection of T cell receptor beta chains follows, all from one sample in a study of T cells in Graves' hyperthyroidism and ophthalmopathy. TCRdb passed the multiplex PCR reads through MiXCR, listing each CDR3 protein once. The table lists 340,000 or so distinct CDR3 sequences, 21% of them singletons. Sequencing was carried out using blood. These TCRs come from a woman in her fifties or sixties with Graves' hyperthyroidism. Both conserved end residues are trimmed from each CDR3.

V gene: TRBV11-2; J gene: TRBJ1-1; CDR3 protein: ASSWRRVAF
V gene: TRBV6-2/TRBV6-3; J gene: TRBJ2-7; CDR3 protein: ASAPTLDAPYEQY
V gene: TRBV19; J gene: TRBJ2-5; CDR3 protein: ASSISWFGETQY
V gene: TRBV7-6; J gene: TRBJ2-5; CDR3 protein: ASSLGQRKETQY
V gene: TRBV12-3/TRBV12-4; J gene: TRBJ2-1; CDR3 protein: ASSLGGLAGAGVYNEQF
V gene: TRBV27; J gene: TRBJ2-7; CDR3 protein: ASSSTRLAGDLHEQY
V gene: TRBV25-1; J gene: TRBJ2-7; CDR3 protein: ASSGDRLSFLEQY
V gene: TRBV4-1; J gene: TRBJ2-1; CDR3 protein: ASSLAETGVYNEQF
V gene: TRBV5-5; J gene: TRBJ1-2; CDR3 protein: ASSTGLSWAYGYT
V gene: TRBV28; J gene: TRBJ1-2; CDR3 protein: ASTWTENYGYT
V gene: TRBV7-9; J gene: TRBJ2-7; CDR3 protein: ASSFGSAGLEQY
V gene: TRBV5-1; J gene: TRBJ2-6; CDR3 protein: ASSFGGNSGANVLT
V gene: TRBV11-3; J gene: TRBJ2-2; CDR3 protein: ASTAIGSTGELF
V gene: TRBV7-9; J gene: TRBJ2-5; CDR3 protein: ASSLVASGQETQY
V gene: TRBV7-9; J gene: TRBJ2-7; CDR3 protein: ASSRGRAGYEQY
V gene: TRBV6-1; J gene: TRBJ1-3; CDR3 protein: ASKELFNH
V gene: TRBV28; J gene: TRBJ1-5; CDR3 protein: ASSWSINQPQH
V gene: TRBV12-3/TRBV12-4; J gene: TRBJ2-4; CDR3 protein: ASSLGLAGGNIQY
V gene: TRBV6-5; J gene: TRBJ1-1; CDR3 protein: ASSYSITGNTEAF
V gene: TRBV6-1; J gene: TRBJ2-3; CDR3 protein: ASFDTTAHTQY
V gene: TRBV6-1; J gene: TRBJ2-7; CDR3 protein: ASSVSREQY
V gene: TRBV6-2/TRBV6-3; J gene: TRBJ1-3; CDR3 protein: ASSYFLTSASGNTIY
V gene: TRBV15; J gene: TRBJ1-3; CDR3 protein: ATQGTSGNTIY
V gene: TRBV5-1; J gene: TRBJ2-5; CDR3 protein: ASSLGASGREETQY
V gene: TRBV5-1; J gene: TRBJ2-3; CDR3 protein: ASSHRQGYRDTQY
V gene: TRBV7-3; J gene: TRBJ2-1; CDR3 protein: ASSLRPLHEQF
V gene: TRBV15; J gene: TRBJ2-1; CDR3 protein: ATSRVLAGAHEQF
V gene: TRBV3-1; J gene: TRBJ2-2; CDR3 protein: ASSPTRGTGELF
V gene: TRBV30; J gene: TRBJ1-5; CDR3 protein: AWSGDTENSDSNQPQH
V gene: TRBV4-1; J gene: TRBJ2-1; CDR3 protein: ASRWDRVTGEQF
V gene: TRBV15; J gene: TRBJ1-1; CDR3 protein: ATSRGGENTEAF
V gene: TRBV7-9; J gene: TRBJ2-5; CDR3 protein: ASSFRDRQETQY
V gene: TRBV7-9; J gene: TRBJ2-7; CDR3 protein: ASSYLQDYLDDEQY
V gene: TRBV20-1; J gene: TRBJ2-5; CDR3 protein: SARLLAGPETQY
V gene: TRBV2; J gene: TRBJ2-1; CDR3 protein: ASSLRGPSYNEQF
V gene: TRBV28; J gene: TRBJ1-3; CDR3 protein: ASSLSGPNSENTIY
V gene: TRBV28; J gene: TRBJ1-2; CDR3 protein: ASSRRGWDYGYT
V gene: TRBV20-1; J gene: TRBJ2-3; CDR3 protein: SARGDRGRWDTQY
V gene: TRBV5-1; J gene: TRBJ1-1; CDR3 protein: ASSFGLTVPRGAF
V gene: TRBV30; J gene: TRBJ2-1; CDR3 protein: AWSVASRGGEQF
V gene: TRBV11-2; J gene: TRBJ2-1; CDR3 protein: ASSSLRAGGLNNEQF
V gene: TRBV7-9; J gene: TRBJ2-7; CDR3 protein: ASSSPMDYEQY
V gene: TRBV2; J gene: TRBJ2-6; CDR3 protein: ASSLRNSGANVLT
V gene: TRBV12-3/TRBV12-4; J gene: TRBJ2-3; CDR3 protein: ASTNWGASTDTQY
V gene: TRBV2; J gene: TRBJ1-1; CDR3 protein: ASSRDRGGTEAF
V gene: TRBV5-5; J gene: TRBJ2-5; CDR3 protein: ASSFSAQETQY
V gene: TRBV19; J gene: TRBJ2-3; CDR3 protein: ASSKGGAGTDTQY
V gene: TRBV12-3/TRBV12-4; J gene: TRBJ1-6; CDR3 protein: ASSMGVGNSPLH
V gene: TRBV7-6; J gene: TRBJ2-3; CDR3 protein: ASSRGTRGSTDTQY
V gene: TRBV28; J gene: TRBJ1-2; CDR3 protein: ASSLGGLGGYT
V gene: TRBV6-1; J gene: TRBJ1-2; CDR3 protein: ASREDLARGPRGYT